The text below deals with one T cell receptor (beta chain). The antigen remains unidentified. This record comes from a study of cytomegalovirus exposure and HLA in healthy donors. This PCR relied on a set of 60 Vbeta primers and 13 Jbeta primers. TCRdb's table, derived via immunoSEQ multiplex PCR, lists solely in-frame clones and lacks some. The table lists 110,000 to 150,000 clones, with about 2.2% in the top ten. Study-level points and caveats: There was a cluster of highly shared sequence variants that was likely a sequencing artifact. Some V segments could not be told apart, so they were left out, TRBV6-2 and TRBV6-3 among them.

Germline V gene lookup returns CDR1 SGHVS and CDR2 FQNEAQ. Trimming left V 8 bases short and J 8 bases short, with 12 bases between. The CDR3 spans 12 residues. The specimen was PBMCs. The receptor's source is a woman aged 18-29 years in good health and CMV-seronegative. The chain combines TRBV7-8 with TRBJ1-4; D unresolved. The CDR3 here is CASSREAEKLFF. The CDR3 nucleotides read TGTGCCAGCTCCCGGGAGGCGGAAAAACTGTTTTTT.